The next 3 T cell receptor beta chains were all read from a single sample in a study of neurological immune-mediated disorders. One entry per CDR3 protein results from TCRdb running MiXCR on the 5' RACE reads. Of under 20,000 distinct CDR3 sequences in the sample, over 25% were seen once. Sequenced material: PBMCs. These receptors were taken from a man aged 45-65 years with HTLV-1-associated myelopathy (HAM/TSP).

This chain joins TRBV20-1 and TRBJ2-7; TRBD2 matches at 9 bases. The CDR3 covers 15 residues. Germline CDR1 and CDR2: DFQATT and SNEGSKA (reference sequence). V dropped 0 bases and J dropped 6; count of bases not matched to a gene: 9. The CDR3, as DNA: TGCAGTGCTAGAGAAGGACTAGCGTTTTTACGCGAGCAGTACTTC. It is translated as CSAREGLAFLREQYF.

This chain joins TRBV20-1 and TRBJ2-7; possible D gene TRBD1, 5 bases. Trimming removed 6 bases at V and 0 bases at J, with 12 bases between. The CDR3 is made up of 13 amino acids. The germline V gene encodes CDR1 DFQATT and CDR2 SNEGSKA (reference sequence). CDR3 nucleotide sequence: TGCAGTGCCCGACAGACGAGCTCCTACGAGCAGTACTTC. This sequence encodes CSARQTSSYEQYF.

The rearrangement uses TRBV5-1 and TRBJ2-5; a weak D match, TRBD2 (5 bases). The CDR3 contains 16 residues. CDR1 is SGHRS, CDR2 YFSETQ, per germline. V shed 0 bases and J shed 1 base, with 13 bases lying between them. The CDR3 region is CASSLGPAGIQETQYF. In DNA form, the CDR3 reads TGCGCCAGCAGCTTGGGCCCGGCCGGGATCCAAGAGACCCAGTACTTC.